Listed here are 28 T cell receptor beta chains from one sample, sequenced in a study of vaccination and CD4 T cells after COVID-19. These TCRs are of unknown antigen specificity. Cultured CD4+ T cell DNA was sequenced using the Oncomine TCR Beta short-read assay. TCRdb ran MiXCR on the PCR reads and lists one entry per CDR3 protein. The repertoire holds some 17,000 distinct CDR3 sequences, with roughly half as singletons. Noted treatment: roughly 10-day PBMC culture with coronavirus spike peptide pools or control peptides (ViraFEST assay). Sample: CD4+ T cells from blood, cultured in vitro, taken before SARS-CoV-2 vaccination. The source of these receptors is a human donor who had recovered from COVID-19.

The CDR3 coding sequence is TGTGCCAGCTCACCGGGGACAGGTCCTAACTATGGCTACACCTTC. As protein: CASSPGTGPNYGYTF. The V gene is TRBV18, the J gene TRBJ1-2, with TRBD1 identical over 8 bases. The CDR3 spans 15 residues. CDR1 is KGHSH, CDR2 LQKENI, per germline. V lost 3 bases, J lost 0 bases, and 3 bases stayed unmatched.

V gene TRBV15 combines with J gene TRBJ2-5; 14 nucleotides line up with TRBD2. V gave up 1 base and J gave up 4 bases; unmatched junction bases: 14. CDR1 and CDR2 (germline): LNHNV, YYDKDF (reference sequence). The CDR3 length is 20 residues. The CDR3 is CATSRARGRLAGGPRETQYF. The CDR3 nucleotides are TGTGCCACCAGCAGAGCCCGTGGTCGACTAGCGGGAGGGCCGAGAGAGACCCAGTACTTC.

The genes are TRBV7-9 and TRBJ1-4; D possibly corresponds to TRBD1 (5 bases). The CDR3 runs 13 residues. Deletions cut 5 bases from V and 8 bases from J, with 12 bases between. The germline CDR1 and CDR2 sequences are SEHNR and FQNEAQ (reference sequence). CDR3: CASSRGGGEKLFF. DNA of the CDR3: TGTGCCAGCAGCCGCGGTGGGGGGGAAAAACTGTTTTTT.

The rearrangement joins TRBV7-9 to TRBJ1-2; D is unresolved. Germline CDR1 reads SEHNR; CDR2 reads FQNEAQ (reference sequence). The CDR3 is 17 amino acids. V lost 1 base to trimming and J lost 3 bases, with 18 bases between them. DNA for the CDR3: TGTGCCAGCAGCTTAGGGGGTCCGAGACGAACTGACTATGGCTACACCTTC. Translated, it gives CASSLGGPRRTDYGYTF. The whole variable domain, remainder taken from reference TRBV7-9 and TRBJ1-2, is DTGVSQNPRHKITKRGQNVTFRCDPISEHNRLYWYRQTLGQGPEFLTYFQNEAQLEKSRLLSDRFSAERPKGSFSTLEIQRTEQGDSAMYLCASSLGGPRRTDYGYTFGSGTRLTVV.

V usage is TRBV5-4 and J usage is TRBJ2-3, with D possibly being TRBD2 (7 bases). Germline loops: CDR1 SGHNT, CDR2 YYREEE (reference sequence). The V end was cut by 3 bases, the J end by 3 bases, with 17 bases between. The CDR3 contains 16 residues. The DNA of the CDR3 is TGTGCCAGCAGCTCACACGGGGGAGGGGGTACAGATACGCAGTATTTT. Its protein is CASSSHGGGGTDTQYF.

This clonotype was counted only a few times. The chain combines TRBV19 with TRBJ1-1; the D gene is possibly TRBD1 (5 bases). Germline loops: CDR1 LNHDA, CDR2 SQIVND (reference sequence). The V and J ends lost 6 bases and 1 base respectively, with 9 bases between them. CDR3 length: 13 amino acids. CDR3 loop: CASRSTGNTEAFF. The CDR3 DNA is TGTGCCAGTAGGTCCACAGGGAACACTGAAGCTTTCTTT.

The J gene is TRBJ2-1, the V gene TRBV20-1; 9 bases map to TRBD2. Germline values: CDR1 DFQATT, CDR2 SNEGSKA (reference sequence). This CDR3 is 15 amino acids long. After removal of 5 bases from V and 1 base from J, the junction contained 6 bases not matched to a gene. The CDR3 region has the DNA TGCAGTGCTTCTAGCGGGATTTCGTCCTACAATGAGCAGTTCTTC. Protein product: CSASSGISSYNEQFF.

This clonotype showed up just a few times. The chain is built from TRBV21-1 and TRBJ1-2; TRBD1 reflects the table's D call only, with no check against the DNA. TRBV21-1 is a pseudogene locus. The CDR3 has 14 amino acids. The CDR3 loop reads CASPPRSSNYGYTF. Written as DNA, the CDR3 is TGTGCCAGCCCCCCTAGGTCGTCTAACTATGGCTACACCTTC.

The chain uses TRBV6-2 or TRBV6-3 and TRBJ1-2; TRBD1 matches at 8 bases. Unmatched junction bases numbered 4, after V lost 6 bases and J lost 4 bases. The germline V gene encodes CDR1 MNHEY and CDR2 SVGEGT. The CDR3 contains 13 residues. CDR3 region: CASRTGTGYGYTF. DNA for the CDR3: TGTGCCAGCAGGACCGGGACAGGCTATGGCTACACCTTC.

This sequence joins TRBV15 and TRBJ2-7, with D hard to call. The CDR3 loop spans 13 amino acids. Trimming took 1 base from V and 3 from J, leaving 7 bases between them. CDR1 and CDR2 (germline): LNHNV, YYDKDF (reference sequence). The DNA for the CDR3 is TGTGCCACCAGCAGAGGGACGAACTACGAGCAGTACTTC. It is translated as CATSRGTNYEQYF.

The CDR3 nucleotides read TGTGCCAGCAGCTTAGTTATGGGACAGGGGGCCCATGAGCAGTTCTTC. This translates into CASSLVMGQGAHEQFF. The V and J genes are TRBV7-9 and TRBJ2-1; 12 nucleotides match TRBD1. The germline gives CDR1 SEHNR, CDR2 FQNEAQ (reference sequence). J gave up 8 bases and V 1 base, and 6 bases lay outside the gene matches. The CDR3 spans 16 residues.

The chain employs TRBV6-1 and TRBJ1-1; D is unclear. CDR1 is MNHNS, CDR2 SASEGT, per germline. V was shortened by 4 bases and J by 6 bases, with 9 bases between the two germline ends. The CDR3 contains 12 residues. The CDR3 DNA follows: TGTGCCAGCAGTGTTTCAGTATCTGAAGCTTTCTTT. It specifies CASSVSVSEAFF.

This clonotype was recorded a few times. The chain carries TRBV21-1 and TRBJ1-5; no DNA check was done on the table's D call, TRBD1. TRBV21-1 is a pseudogene. The CDR3 loop spans 16 amino acids. The CDR3 region is CASSGRGSGCNQPQHF. For the CDR3, the DNA is TGTGCCAGCAGCGGCAGGGGTTCGGGTTGCAATCAGCCCCAGCATTTT.

The chain joins TRBV7-3 to TRBJ2-1, with 16 bases lining up with TRBD2. J lost 4 bases, V lost 3 bases, and 3 bases had no gene match. This CDR3 contains 17 residues. Per germline, CDR1 SGHTA and CDR2 FQGTGA. The CDR3 DNA is TGTGCCAGCAGCTTGCCGGGACTAGCGGGAGGGTACAATGAGCAGTTCTTC. This sequence encodes CASSLPGLAGGYNEQFF.

This chain links TRBV20-1 with TRBJ2-4; D is unresolved. CDR1 and CDR2 from the germline V gene are DFQATT and SNEGSKA (reference sequence). This CDR3 has 11 amino acids. V lost 3 bases to trimming and J lost 9 bases, with 9 bases between them. The chain's CDR3 is CSASSESIQYF. The CDR3 DNA reads TGCAGTGCTAGTTCAGAGTCCATTCAGTACTTC.

The CDR3 loop reads CASSLGWADNGYTF. The CDR3 nucleotides read TGTGCCAGCAGCTTAGGGTGGGCAGACAATGGCTACACCTTC. The chain joins TRBV7-2 to TRBJ1-2; D remains ambiguous. This CDR3 comprises 14 residues. Germline CDR1 is SGHTA and CDR2 is FQGNSA. The V end was cut by 1 base, the J end by 6 bases, with 12 bases between.

The V gene is TRBV21-1, the J gene TRBJ2-5; the table gives TRBD1 as D, unverified against the DNA. TRBV21-1 is noted as a pseudogene. The CDR3 spans 15 residues. The CDR3 spells CASSTTHRDQETQYF. CDR3 nucleotide sequence: TGTGCCAGCAGCACTACCCACAGGGACCAAGAGACCCAGTACTTC.

This clonotype has just a few counts. J is TRBJ1-5 and V is TRBV6-1; 7 nucleotides agree with TRBD1. The CDR3 consists of 15 residues. V was clipped by 6 bases and J by 4 bases; unmatched bases: 9. The germline gives CDR1 MNHNS, CDR2 SASEGT. The DNA of the CDR3 is TGTGCCAGCAGCAGGGGGACCGACGAGAATCAGCCCCAGCATTTT. It is translated as CASSRGTDENQPQHF.

The chain links TRBV6-2 or TRBV6-3 to TRBJ2-7; 8 nucleotides agree with TRBD2. This CDR3 is 17 amino acids long. With V trimmed by 6 bases and J by 0 bases, 13 bases remained unmatched. Germline lookup yields CDR1 MNHEY and CDR2 SVGEGT. CDR3 region: CASRNGGGGGSSYEQYF. Here the CDR3 DNA reads TGTGCCAGCAGAAACGGGGGGGGTGGAGGGAGCTCCTACGAGCAGTACTTC.

This clonotype was counted only a few times. The chain carries TRBV6-5 and TRBJ1-1; D remains unclear. The CDR3 consists of 15 residues. Germline CDR1 reads MNHEY; CDR2 reads SVGAGI. Trimming shortened V by 1 base and J by 0 bases, and 9 bases separated the two germline ends. CDR3: CASSYLAAMNTEAFF. The CDR3 nucleotides read TGTGCCAGCAGTTACTTGGCCGCCATGAACACTGAAGCTTTCTTT.

The V gene is TRBV20-1, the J gene TRBJ1-4; no definite D call. This CDR3 region has 12 residues. V lost 0 bases, J lost 5 bases, and 4 bases lay in between. Germline V gene lookup returns CDR1 DFQATT and CDR2 SNEGSKA (reference sequence). CDR3 sequence (DNA): TGCAGTGCTAGAGATACCAATGAAAAACTGTTTTTT. Amino acids: CSARDTNEKLFF.

The chain has TRBV19 and TRBJ2-3; 7 bases align to TRBD1. V was clipped by 3 bases and J by 0 bases; unmatched bases: 6. The CDR3 runs to 16 residues. Germline assignment: CDR1 LNHDA and CDR2 SQIVND (reference sequence). The CDR3: CASSIQGTVSTDTQYF. DNA for the CDR3: TGTGCCAGTAGTATCCAAGGGACAGTTAGCACAGATACGCAGTATTTT.

As DNA, the CDR3 is TGTGCCAGCAGCGGGAGCAATCAGCCCCAGCATTTT. This translates into CASSGSNQPQHF. The chain combines TRBV7-2 with TRBJ1-5; no reliable D call. The CDR3 has 12 amino acids. Germline CDR1 and CDR2: SGHTA and FQGNSA. Trimming stripped 5 bases from V and 1 base from J, with 3 bases between.

The V gene is TRBV7-3, the J gene TRBJ1-2, with D possibly matching TRBD1 (6 bases). From germline, CDR1 is SGHTA and CDR2 FQGTGA. The CDR3 consists of 19 residues. Deletions cut 5 bases from V and 8 bases from J, with 33 bases between. CDR3 region: CASSPLLGTGPLGIGGYTF. The CDR3 bases are TGTGCCAGCAGCCCTCTTCTTGGTACAGGGCCGCTCGGGATCGGGGGCTACACCTTC. The full variable domain, its missing parts supplied by reference TRBV7-3 and TRBJ1-2, is GAGVSQTPSNKVTEKGKYVELRCDPISGHTALYWYRQSLGQGPEFLIYFQGTGAADDSGLPNDRFFAVRPEGSVSTLKIQRTERGDSAVYLCASSPLLGTGPLGIGGYTFGSGTRLTVV.

The J gene is TRBJ2-3, the V gene TRBV7-3, with 7 bases identical to TRBD2. Losses at the gene ends were 5 bases for V and 2 bases for J; bases not matched to a gene: 4. CDR1 and CDR2 (germline): SGHTA, FQGTGA. This CDR3 has 14 residues. The CDR3: CASSPSGDTDTQYF. The CDR3 bases are TGTGCCAGCAGCCCCAGCGGGGACACAGATACGCAGTATTTT.

The gene calls are TRBV6-2 or TRBV6-3 and TRBJ1-3; the D is unclear. V was pared by 7 bases and J by 6 bases, with 10 bases between. This CDR3 is built from 12 residues. Germline lookup yields CDR1 MNHEY and CDR2 SVGEGT. CDR3 DNA: TGTGCCAGCAAAGAACGAGCAAACACCATATATTTT. Its translation: CASKERANTIYF.

The V gene is TRBV24-1, the J gene TRBJ1-2; TRBD1 is a possible D gene (6 bases). V lost 10 bases to trimming and J lost 1 base, with 21 bases between them. Looked up from germline, CDR1 is KGHDR and CDR2 is SFDVKD. This CDR3 has 16 residues. The CDR3 region has the DNA TGTGCCACAGTTAACAGGGTCCTCTTCCTTAACTATGGCTACACCTTC. Its protein product is CATVNRVLFLNYGYTF.

The chain couples TRBV6-1 to TRBJ1-2; possibly TRBD1 for D (5 bases). The germline V and J ends were trimmed by 6 bases and 5 bases, with 19 bases remaining between them. The CDR3 length is 15 residues. The germline CDR1 and CDR2 sequences are MNHNS and SASEGT. DNA for the CDR3: TGTGCCAGCAGCCCGGGGGACCAAACCTCTTATGGCTACACCTTC. It yields the protein CASSPGDQTSYGYTF.